A single sample is the source of the 20 T cell receptor beta chains below, sequenced in a study of CXCR3-negative and CXCR3-positive naive CD8 T cells. Findings and caveats of the study: CXCR3-expressing naive cells carried TRB CDR3s more hydrophobic than those of CXCR3-negative naive cells.

UMI labels and 5' RACE were used to prepare the TRB cDNA libraries. For each CDR3 protein, TCRdb gives one entry from its re-call of the 5' RACE reads, without DNA. The sample holds roughly 110,000 distinct CDR3 sequences. Their specific antigens are unknown. Sequencing input: naive CXCR3+ CD8+ T cells from blood. The sample's subset: CD45RO-CCR7+CD27+CD95- naive CD8+ T cells expressing CXCR3 (TNR3+). These receptors originate from a human donor in good health. Some clones in this sample may be carry-over from other donors' samples.

The J gene is TRBJ2-2, the V gene TRBV29-1. CDR1 is SQVTM and CDR2 is ANQGSEA in the germline V gene. The CDR3 loop spans 13 amino acids. This CDR3 is CSVEVVNTGELFF.

This sequence joins TRBV28 and TRBJ2-7. The length of the CDR3 is 14 residues. Germline V gives CDR1 MDHEN, CDR2 SYDVKM. The chain's CDR3 is CASSLQPNSYEQYF.

The genes are TRBV7-7 and TRBJ2-2; TCRdb's D call of TRBD1 is untestable without DNA. This CDR3 is 21 amino acids long. Per the germline V gene, CDR1 is SSHAT and CDR2 is FNYEAQ (reference sequence). CDR3 loop: CASSLDGITAGGLTDTGELFF.

This chain links TRBV7-9 with TRBJ2-7; TCRdb selects TRBD1, and the lack of DNA leaves this call unchecked. The CDR3 is 14 amino acids. Germline loops: CDR1 SEHNR, CDR2 FQNEAQ (reference sequence). CDR3 amino acids: CASWAGQGDDEQYF.

The rearrangement links TRBV7-3 to TRBJ2-7. Germline-derived CDR1 and CDR2 are SGHTA and FQGTGA. CDR3 size: 13 residues. The CDR3 sequence is CASSLTAINEQYF.

This chain uses TRBV7-9 with TRBJ2-7; TCRdb reports TRBD2, a call that lacks DNA to check it against. Germline V CDR1 and CDR2: SEHNR, FQNEAQ (reference sequence). The CDR3 runs 13 residues. The CDR3 loop reads CASRGPFRNEQYF.

V is TRBV7-8 and J is TRBJ2-7; no DNA is available, so the TRBD2 call from TCRdb remains unchecked. Germline V gene data show CDR1 as SGHVS and CDR2 as FQNEAQ. This CDR3 is 17 amino acids long. This CDR3 reads CASSLGTSPLSSYEQYF.

The chain uses TRBV29-1 and TRBJ1-2; the TCRdb call, TRBD1, lacks DNA for checking. The CDR3 is 12 amino acids. Germline V gene data show CDR1 as SQVTM and CDR2 as ANQGSEA. The chain's CDR3 is CSVEADSSGYTF.

The V gene is TRBV6-5, the J gene TRBJ2-7; no DNA is available, so the TRBD1 call from TCRdb remains unchecked. The CDR3 contains 16 residues. The germline CDR1 and CDR2 sequences are MNHEY and SVGAGI. This CDR3 is CASSYSVRQGAHEQYF.

The rearrangement links TRBV19 to TRBJ1-2; as DNA is missing, the TRBD1 call by TCRdb cannot be tested. CDR3 length: 14 amino acids. The germline gives CDR1 LNHDA, CDR2 SQIVND (reference sequence). The CDR3 loop reads CASSFQTVYYGYTF.

This chain links TRBV27 with TRBJ2-2; the TCRdb call, TRBD2, lacks DNA for checking. Germline CDR1 MNHEY, CDR2 SMNVEV (reference sequence). The CDR3 is made up of 17 amino acids. The CDR3 loop is CASSLFPGLAETGELFF.

The chain links TRBV12-3 or TRBV12-4 to TRBJ2-3; TCRdb's D call of TRBD2 is untestable without DNA. CDR3 length equals 16 residues. Here the CDR3 reads CASSPPSWGGTDTQYF.

The V call is TRBV20-1, the J call TRBJ2-7. CDR3 size: 13 residues. The germline CDR1 and CDR2 sequences are DFQATT and SNEGSKA (reference sequence). CDR3 protein: CSAREDLSYEQYF.

This chain joins TRBV6-5 and TRBJ2-5; the D call from TCRdb, TRBD1, cannot be confirmed without DNA. The CDR3 length is 14 residues. Germline V gives CDR1 MNHEY, CDR2 SVGAGI. CDR3 sequence: CASSTRTGLETQYF.

V usage is TRBV28 and J usage is TRBJ1-2; TCRdb's D gene call, TRBD1, goes unchecked for lack of DNA. CDR1 is MDHEN, CDR2 SYDVKM, per germline. This CDR3 comprises 13 residues. The CDR3 here is CASGEVGDYGYTF.

The chain's CDR3 is CASSFNQGFDEQFF. V gene TRBV13 combines with J gene TRBJ2-1; as DNA is missing, the TRBD1 call by TCRdb cannot be tested. There are 14 residues in the CDR3. Germline values: CDR1 PRHDT, CDR2 FYEKMQ (reference sequence).

The gene calls are TRBV25-1 and TRBJ1-1. The germline CDR1 and CDR2 sequences are MGHDK and SYGVNS. The CDR3 covers 13 residues. CDR3 protein: CASSGGGETEAFF.

The chain is built from TRBV20-1 and TRBJ2-1; TCRdb selects TRBD2, and the lack of DNA leaves this call unchecked. CDR1 and CDR2 (germline): DFQATT, SNEGSKA (reference sequence). CDR3 length: 21 residues. The CDR3 spells CSARDLQGYWQNSEIYNEQFF.

The chain couples TRBV12-3 or TRBV12-4 to TRBJ2-7; TCRdb lists TRBD2, though no DNA is available to test this call. This CDR3 spans 15 amino acids. The CDR3 is CASSQTRTSSYEQYF.

The V call is TRBV12-3 or TRBV12-4, the J call TRBJ2-1; as DNA is missing, the TRBD2 call by TCRdb cannot be tested. The CDR3 runs 15 residues. The CDR3 here is CASSGLGSGSDEQFF.